This T cell receptor beta chain is from a study of T cell changes during pregnancy in multiple sclerosis. This clone was found once. Measured with immunoSEQ multiplex PCR; TCRdb has only the in-frame clones, and not every one. The table has about 71,000 clones, more than 90% seen once. The CDR3 sequence is 14 residues long. Germline CDR1 reads KGHSH; CDR2 reads LQKENI. Trimming took off 3 bases at V and 2 bases at J, with 10 bases between the two ends. The sequence derives from a female donor with multiple sclerosis, enrolled in a pregnancy study. Specimen: peripheral blood, collected in the third trimester of pregnancy. The rearrangement uses TRBV18 and TRBJ2-5, with a weak D call TRBD2 (5 bases). The CDR3 is CASSPGSLQETQYF. DNA for the CDR3: TGTGCCAGCTCACCTGGGAGCCTACAAGAGACCCAGTACTTC.